The 30 T cell receptor beta chains given below trace back to one sample, sequenced in a study of blood T cell repertoires in COVID-19. Assay used: immunoSEQ multiplex PCR; TCRdb lists only in-frame clones, some missing. The data hold approximately 320,000 clones, with more than 75% observed a single time. Sequencing was performed on PBMCs or T cells enriched from blood (not recorded which). These receptor sequences come from a man aged 55 to 69 who had recovered from COVID-19.

This clone was seen a handful of times. This rearrangement joins TRBV18 to TRBJ1-1; D is uncertain. Trimming shortened V by 2 bases and J by 2 bases, and 9 bases separated the two germline ends. The germline V gene has CDR1 KGHSH and CDR2 LQKENI. The CDR3 sequence is 14 residues long. Here the CDR3 DNA reads TGTGCCAGCTCACCAATTTCCCCTAACACTGAAGCTTTCTTT. This translates into CASSPISPNTEAFF.

The rearrangement uses TRBV6-5 and TRBJ2-5; no firm D call. Trimming removed 6 bases at V and 3 bases at J, with 14 bases between. The germline CDR1 and CDR2 sequences are MNHEY and SVGAGI. The CDR3 is 14 residues long. The CDR3 nucleotides read TGTGCCAGCAGCCAGTTTATCAGCGAAGAGACCCAGTACTTC. As protein: CASSQFISEETQYF.

This sequence joins TRBV9 and TRBJ2-7; D perhaps matches TRBD1 (5 bases). The CDR3 has 14 amino acids. Between the trimmed V and J ends, which lost 2 bases and 2 bases, there was a span of 11 bases. Looked up from germline, CDR1 is SGDLS and CDR2 is YYNGEE. The CDR3 bases are TGTGCCAGCAGCGTGGGGCAGAACACCTACGAGCAGTACTTC. This translates into CASSVGQNTYEQYF.

This sequence joins TRBV30 and TRBJ2-7; D is uncertain. Germline V CDR1 and CDR2: GTSNPN, SVGIG (reference sequence). Trimming took off 1 base at V and 4 bases at J, with 5 bases between the two ends. The CDR3 is 11 amino acids. CDR3 DNA sequence: TGTGCCTGGAGTGGAGGTTACGAGCAGTACTTC. Translating gives CAWSGGYEQYF.

CDR3 region: CSASEGQTYEQYF. The CDR3 coding sequence is TGCAGTGCTAGTGAGGGACAGACCTACGAGCAGTACTTC. The V gene is TRBV20-1, the J gene TRBJ2-7, with 7 bases lining up with TRBD1. The CDR3 spans 13 residues. Germline V gene sequence: CDR1 DFQATT, CDR2 SNEGSKA (reference sequence). The ends lost 3 bases at V and 2 bases at J; junction bases unmatched: 4.

The rearrangement links TRBV13 to TRBJ1-4; 8 positions agree with TRBD1. Unmatched junction bases numbered 10, after V lost 4 bases and J lost 3 bases. This CDR3 is built from 17 residues. The V gene's germline CDR1 is PRHDT and CDR2 FYEKMQ (reference sequence). The DNA for the CDR3 is TGTGCCAGCAGCTCCCGCCGCCAGGGGGCGGCTAATGAAAAACTGTTTTTT. Its translation: CASSSRRQGAANEKLFF. The full variable domain, rest sourced from reference TRBV13 and TRBJ1-4, is AAGVIQSPRHLIKEKRETATLKCYPIPRHDTVYWYQQGPGQDPQFLISFYEKMQSDKGSIPDRFSAQQFSDYHSELNMSSLELGDSALYFCASSSRRQGAANEKLFFGSGTQLSVL.

The J gene is TRBJ1-2, the V gene TRBV7-8, with 9 bases fitting TRBD1. Germline V gives CDR1 SGHVS, CDR2 FQNEAQ. The V and J ends lost 5 bases and 3 bases, in that order; junction bases with no gene match: 16. The CDR3 covers 18 residues. The CDR3 sequence is CASSPLGYRGRVDYGYTF. CDR3 nucleotide sequence: TGTGCCAGCAGCCCGCTAGGGTACAGGGGGCGCGTGGACTATGGCTACACCTTC.

The chain combines TRBV5-1 with TRBJ1-6, with 7 positions matching TRBD1. V was pared by 0 bases and J by 7 bases, with 7 bases of the junction left unmatched. Looked up from germline, CDR1 is SGHRS and CDR2 is YFSETQ. This CDR3 contains 16 residues. This CDR3 reads CASSLGPRDRNSPLHF. CDR3 nucleotide sequence: TGCGCCAGCAGCTTGGGGCCCCGGGACAGAAATTCACCCCTCCACTTT.

The chain has TRBV12-3 or TRBV12-4 and TRBJ2-1; a weak D match, TRBD2 (5 bases). The V end lost 2 bases, the J end lost 6 bases, and 5 bases lay between the germline ends. The CDR3 consists of 12 residues. The DNA for the CDR3 is TGTGCCAGCAGTTTAACTAGCAATGAGCAGTTCTTC. Its protein is CASSLTSNEQFF.

This sequence joins TRBV7-2 and TRBJ1-2, with 9 positions matching TRBD1. CDR3 size: 19 residues. The trim removed 3 bases at V and 0 bases at J, leaving 14 bases unmatched. Looked up from germline, CDR1 is SGHTA and CDR2 is FQGNSA. The CDR3 protein is CASSFPEDRGLGANYGYTF. CDR3 DNA: TGTGCCAGCAGCTTCCCAGAGGACAGGGGATTAGGGGCTAACTATGGCTACACCTTC.

The CDR3 bases are TGCGCCAGCAGCCCAGGGGCGGTGAACACTGAAGCTTTCTTT. It translates to CASSPGAVNTEAFF. The chain links TRBV5-1 to TRBJ1-1; weak D call: TRBD1 (6 bases). Between the trimmed V and J ends, which lost 4 bases and 0 bases, there was a span of 10 bases. The CDR3 is 14 amino acids. Germline CDR1 is SGHRS and CDR2 is YFSETQ.

The chain uses TRBV5-6 and TRBJ1-1; D may be TRBD1 (6 bases). V lost 4 bases and J 2 bases, leaving 9 bases between the germline ends. The CDR3 has 13 amino acids. CDR1 is SGHDT, CDR2 YYEEEE, per germline. The CDR3 sequence: CASSPTGNTEAFF. The DNA for the CDR3 is TGTGCCAGCAGCCCGACAGGAAACACTGAAGCTTTCTTT.

The count of this clone is one. The chain links TRBV7-2 to TRBJ1-5; the D gene is possibly TRBD1 (6 bases). Trimming took off 5 bases at V and 5 bases at J, with 16 bases between the two ends. This CDR3 has 15 amino acids. CDR1 SGHTA and CDR2 FQGNSA come from the germline V gene. CDR3 residues: CASSPGLGAYQPQHF. The CDR3 region has the DNA TGTGCCAGCAGCCCCGGATTGGGGGCGTATCAGCCCCAGCATTTT. Looking up the rest from reference TRBV7-2 and TRBJ1-5 gives the full variable domain: GAGVSQSPSNKVTEKGKDVELRCDPISGHTALYWYRQSLGQGLEFLIYFQGNSAPDKSGLPSDRFSAERTGGSVSTLTIQRTQQEDSAVYLCASSPGLGAYQPQHFGDGTRLSIL.

The J gene is TRBJ2-5, the V gene TRBV7-9; D is uncertain. Germline V CDR1 and CDR2: SEHNR, FQNEAQ (reference sequence). This CDR3 is 11 amino acids long. V was trimmed by 6 bases and J by 5 bases, leaving 7 bases between them. CDR3 coding DNA: TGTGCCAGCAGTTCCTACGAGACCCAGTACTTC. Its translation is CASSSYETQYF. The variable domain in full, with the rest retrieved from reference TRBV7-9 and TRBJ2-5, is DTGVSQNPRHKITKRGQNVTFRCDPISEHNRLYWYRQTLGQGPEFLTYFQNEAQLEKSRLLSDRFSAERPKGSFSTLEIQRTEQGDSAMYLCASSSYETQYFGPGTRLLVL.

The chain has TRBV27 and TRBJ2-7; 7 bases agree with TRBD1. Germline CDR1 and CDR2: MNHEY and SMNVEV (reference sequence). Trimming took 4 bases from V and 2 from J; bases not matched to a gene: 5. This CDR3 region has 14 residues. The CDR3 DNA follows: TGTGCCAGCAGTTCACGGACAGGACCCTACGAGCAGTACTTC. Translated, it gives CASSSRTGPYEQYF.

The chain uses TRBV7-2 and TRBJ1-5; D is ambiguous. Looked up from germline, CDR1 is SGHTA and CDR2 is FQGNSA. There are 14 residues in the CDR3. V lost 1 base to trimming and J lost 7 bases, with 11 bases between them. The DNA of the CDR3 is TGTGCCAGCAGCTTAGACATATTCGGGCAGCCCCAGCATTTT. Its protein is CASSLDIFGQPQHF.

The V gene is TRBV30, the J gene TRBJ2-1, with 12 positions matching TRBD2. V gave up 5 bases and J gave up 6 bases; unmatched junction bases: 8. This CDR3 contains 15 residues. The germline V gene encodes CDR1 GTSNPN and CDR2 SVGIG (reference sequence). The CDR3 sequence: CAWDLAGGPGNEQFF. CDR3 nucleotide sequence: TGTGCCTGGGATCTAGCGGGGGGGCCAGGCAATGAGCAGTTCTTC.

This sequence joins TRBV3-1 (or the pseudogene TRBV3-2) and TRBJ1-2; tentative D call: TRBD1 (6 bases). The CDR3 is made up of 17 amino acids. From germline, CDR1 is LGHDT and CDR2 YNNKEL (reference sequence). V was shortened by 3 bases and J by 2 bases, with 19 bases between the two germline ends. The CDR3 nucleotides are TGTGCCAGCAGCCATGGGACACTTAGAGGTATCAACTATGGCTACACCTTC. Protein: CASSHGTLRGINYGYTF.

The rearrangement uses TRBV3-1 (or the pseudogene TRBV3-2) and TRBJ2-4; a weak D match, TRBD2 (6 bases). The CDR3 is 17 amino acids. Trimming stripped 4 bases from V and 2 bases from J, with 18 bases between. Looked up from germline, CDR1 is LGHDT and CDR2 is YNNKEL (reference sequence). The CDR3 nucleotides are TGTGCCAGCAGCCTAACTGGACTCGGGAGATCCAAAAACATTCAGTACTTC. Its translation: CASSLTGLGRSKNIQYF.

The chain carries TRBV5-5 and TRBJ2-1; TRBD1 agrees at 9 bases. The trim removed 4 bases at V and 0 bases at J, leaving 5 bases unmatched. This CDR3 spans 16 amino acids. Germline-derived CDR1 and CDR2 are SGHKS and YYEKEE (reference sequence). CDR3 sequence: CASSRPTGGSYNEQFF. The CDR3 DNA sequence: TGTGCCAGCAGCCGGCCGACAGGGGGCTCCTACAATGAGCAGTTCTTC.

The rearrangement joins TRBV3-1 (or the pseudogene TRBV3-2) to TRBJ1-4; D possibly corresponds to TRBD1 (5 bases). The ends were cut back, 1 base at V and 8 bases at J, with 8 bases in the middle. Germline CDR1 reads LGHDT; CDR2 reads YNNKEL (reference sequence). The CDR3 covers 13 residues. The chain's CDR3 is CASSQVEGEKLFF. CDR3 DNA: TGTGCCAGCAGCCAAGTGGAGGGGGAAAAACTGTTTTTT.

The rearrangement links TRBV19 to TRBJ1-3; D not certain. This CDR3 contains 16 residues. Between the trimmed V and J ends, which lost 3 bases and 0 bases, there was a span of 12 bases. Looked up from germline, CDR1 is LNHDA and CDR2 is SQIVND (reference sequence). CDR3 sequence reads: CASSIDQARSGNTIYF. The CDR3 region has the DNA TGTGCCAGTAGTATTGACCAGGCTCGCTCTGGAAACACCATATATTTT.

This clone was recorded only once. The V gene is TRBV12-3 or TRBV12-4, the J gene TRBJ2-3; unclear D gene. The ends were cut back, 7 bases at V and 3 bases at J, with 11 bases in the middle. The length of the CDR3 is 13 residues. The CDR3 DNA is TGTGCCAGCACCTTCCCCCCTACAGATACGCAGTATTTT. Protein sequence: CASTFPPTDTQYF.

The chain is built from TRBV6-5 and TRBJ2-5, with 10 nucleotides matching TRBD1. V trimming: 6 bases; J trimming: 1 base; junction bases outside the gene matches: 5. This CDR3 has 15 residues. Looked up from germline, CDR1 is MNHEY and CDR2 is SVGAGI. CDR3: CASSRDRGGQETQYF. CDR3 DNA: TGTGCCAGCAGCCGGGACAGGGGTGGCCAAGAGACCCAGTACTTC.

The chain combines TRBV7-2 with TRBJ1-2, with 8 bases fitting TRBD1. Germline V CDR1 and CDR2: SGHTA, FQGNSA. The CDR3 is 17 amino acids. V was clipped by 0 bases and J by 3 bases; unmatched bases: 9. The chain's CDR3 is CASSLAAGQGLDYGYTF. The CDR3 nucleotides read TGTGCCAGCAGCTTAGCCGCAGGACAGGGATTGGACTATGGCTACACCTTC.

The chain links TRBV4-3 to TRBJ1-5; D perhaps matches TRBD1 (5 bases). V was shortened by 1 base and J by 4 bases, with 11 bases between the two germline ends. CDR1 is LGHNA, CDR2 YSLEER, per germline. The CDR3 extends over 15 amino acids. The CDR3 DNA is TGCGCCAGCAGCCAAGGGGGGAGGGTTAATCAGCCCCAGCATTTT. This translates into CASSQGGRVNQPQHF.

This sequence joins TRBV6-5 and TRBJ1-3, with a weak D call TRBD1 (5 bases). Germline loops: CDR1 MNHEY, CDR2 SVGAGI. There are 15 residues in the CDR3. Trimming pared 8 bases from V and 0 bases from J, leaving 14 bases between. CDR3 coding DNA: TGTGCCAGCGGGGTCGACAGAGACTCTGGAAACACCATATATTTT. Translation gives CASGVDRDSGNTIYF.

This chain's CDR3 is CASSLVQRDSPLHF. CDR3 DNA: TGTGCCAGCAGCTTAGTACAGAGGGATTCACCCCTCCACTTT. The rearrangement links TRBV7-9 to TRBJ1-6; no clear D gene. CDR3 size: 14 residues. The V gene lost 1 base and the J gene lost 8 bases, with 9 bases spanning the gap. Germline V gene sequence: CDR1 SEHNR, CDR2 FQNEAQ (reference sequence). Variable domain in full (rest from reference TRBV7-9 and TRBJ1-6): DTGVSQNPRHKITKRGQNVTFRCDPISEHNRLYWYRQTLGQGPEFLTYFQNEAQLEKSRLLSDRFSAERPKGSFSTLEIQRTEQGDSAMYLCASSLVQRDSPLHFGNGTRLTVT.

The genes are TRBV19 and TRBJ2-1; tentatively, D is TRBD2 (6 bases). The CDR3 is 15 amino acids. V shed 4 bases and J shed 2 bases, with 12 bases lying between them. Germline CDR1 reads LNHDA; CDR2 reads SQIVND (reference sequence). The CDR3 spells CASSSDGGTYNEQFF. CDR3 bases: TGTGCCAGTAGTAGTGACGGGGGAACCTACAATGAGCAGTTCTTC.

The V gene is TRBV13, the J gene TRBJ1-6; D remains unclear. Deletions cut 5 bases from V and 1 base from J, with 12 bases between. Germline values: CDR1 PRHDT, CDR2 FYEKMQ (reference sequence). The CDR3 length is 16 residues. The DNA of the CDR3 is TGTGCCAGCAGCCCCGGGGAAAGGTCCTATAATTCACCCCTCCACTTT. Translating it yields CASSPGERSYNSPLHF.